This TCR beta chain derives from a study of cytomegalovirus exposure and HLA in healthy donors. Overall study findings and caveats: The study designated 164 TCR beta chains cytomegalovirus-associated. DRB1 showed the most TCR associations and HLA-C the fewest in a later analysis, as rates varied by HLA locus.

Notes on this clone: Its antigen is currently unknown. The identical CDR3 is also encoded by other nucleotide sequences in the sample.

13 Jbeta primers and 60 Vbeta primers were used for the PCR. Only in-frame clones appear in the TCRdb table, and some are missing; sequencing was by immunoSEQ multiplex PCR. The sample has some 200,000 clones; approximately 79% are singletons. CDR3 length: 12 residues. Trimming cost V 6 bases and J 7 bases, with 12 bases left between them. Germline CDR1 MNHEY, CDR2 SMNVEV (reference sequence). Sequenced input: PBMCs. The clonotype comes from a girl aged 2 to 9 in good health and CMV-seronegative. The V and J genes are TRBV27 and TRBJ1-1; tentative D call: TRBD1 (5 bases). The CDR3 sequence is CASRTDNHEAFF. The CDR3 DNA is TGTGCCAGCAGAACGGACAATCATGAAGCTTTCTTT.